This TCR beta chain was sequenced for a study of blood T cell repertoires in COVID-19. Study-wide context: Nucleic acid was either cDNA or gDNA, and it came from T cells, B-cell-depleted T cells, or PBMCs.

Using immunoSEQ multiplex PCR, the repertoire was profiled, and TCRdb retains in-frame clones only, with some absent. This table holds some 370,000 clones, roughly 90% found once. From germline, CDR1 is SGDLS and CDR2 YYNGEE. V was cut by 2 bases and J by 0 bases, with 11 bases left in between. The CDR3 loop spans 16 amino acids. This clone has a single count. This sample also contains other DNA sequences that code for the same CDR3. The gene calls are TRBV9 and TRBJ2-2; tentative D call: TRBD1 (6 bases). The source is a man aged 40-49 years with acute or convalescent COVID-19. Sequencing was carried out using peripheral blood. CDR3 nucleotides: TGTGCCAGCAGCGTCGCACCAGGGGCGAACACCGGGGAGCTGTTTTTT. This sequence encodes CASSVAPGANTGELFF.